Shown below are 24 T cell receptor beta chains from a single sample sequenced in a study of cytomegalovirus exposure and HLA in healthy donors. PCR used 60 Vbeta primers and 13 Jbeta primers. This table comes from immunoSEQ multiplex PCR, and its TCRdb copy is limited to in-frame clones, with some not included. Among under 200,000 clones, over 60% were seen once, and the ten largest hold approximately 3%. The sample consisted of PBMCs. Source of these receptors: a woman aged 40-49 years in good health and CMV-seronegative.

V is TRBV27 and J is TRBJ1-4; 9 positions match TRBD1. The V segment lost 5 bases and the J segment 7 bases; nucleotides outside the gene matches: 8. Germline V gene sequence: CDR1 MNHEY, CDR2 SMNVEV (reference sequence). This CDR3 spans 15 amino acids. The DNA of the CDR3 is TGTGCCAGCAGTGCACAGGGGGCGCGGGCTGAAAAACTGTTTTTT. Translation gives CASSAQGARAEKLFF.

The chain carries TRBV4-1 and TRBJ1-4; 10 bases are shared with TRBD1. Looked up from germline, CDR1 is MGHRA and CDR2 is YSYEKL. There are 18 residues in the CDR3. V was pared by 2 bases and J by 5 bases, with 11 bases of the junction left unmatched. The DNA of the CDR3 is TGCGCCAGCAGCCAAAGCTGGACAGGGGGAATGTCCAATGAAAAACTGTTTTTT. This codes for CASSQSWTGGMSNEKLFF.

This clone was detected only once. The CDR3 reads CASSPQSGFRSPLHF. CDR3 sequence (DNA): TGTGCCAGCTCCCCGCAATCAGGGTTTCGTTCACCCCTCCACTTT. The chain is built from TRBV18 and TRBJ1-6; tentatively, D is TRBD1 (5 bases). This CDR3 comprises 15 residues. Trimming took 6 bases from V and 9 from J, leaving 18 bases between them. In germline, CDR1 is KGHSH, CDR2 LQKENI.

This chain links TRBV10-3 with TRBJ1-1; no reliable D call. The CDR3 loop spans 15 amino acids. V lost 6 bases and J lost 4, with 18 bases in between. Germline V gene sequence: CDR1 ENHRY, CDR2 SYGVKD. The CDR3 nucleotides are TGTGCCATCAGGGCCGCCGGAGGGAAAAGCACTGAAGCTTTCTTT. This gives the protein CAIRAAGGKSTEAFF.

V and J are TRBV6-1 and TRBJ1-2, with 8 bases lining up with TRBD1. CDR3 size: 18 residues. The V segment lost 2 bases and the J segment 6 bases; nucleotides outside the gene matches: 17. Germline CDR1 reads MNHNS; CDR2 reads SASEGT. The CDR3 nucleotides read TGTGCCAGCAGTGAATTAGTAGTCGTGTCGACAGGGGATGATGGCTACACCTTC. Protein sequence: CASSELVVVSTGDDGYTF.

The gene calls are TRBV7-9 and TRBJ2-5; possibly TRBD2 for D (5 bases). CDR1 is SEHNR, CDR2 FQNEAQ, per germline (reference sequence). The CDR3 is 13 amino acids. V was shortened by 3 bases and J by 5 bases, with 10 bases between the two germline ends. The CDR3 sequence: CASSLGATETQYF. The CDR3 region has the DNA TGTGCCAGCAGCTTGGGAGCTACCGAGACCCAGTACTTC.

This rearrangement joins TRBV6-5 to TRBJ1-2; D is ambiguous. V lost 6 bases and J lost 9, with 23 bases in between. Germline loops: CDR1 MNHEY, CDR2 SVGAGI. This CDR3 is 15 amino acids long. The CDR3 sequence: CASSPQPLSPMSYTF. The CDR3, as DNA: TGTGCCAGCAGCCCCCAGCCGCTTAGCCCGATGAGCTACACCTTC.

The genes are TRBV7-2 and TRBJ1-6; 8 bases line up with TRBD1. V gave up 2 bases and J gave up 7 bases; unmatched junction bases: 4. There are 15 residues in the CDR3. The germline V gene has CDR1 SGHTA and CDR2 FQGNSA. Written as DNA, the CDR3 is TGTGCCAGCAGCTTACAGGGGGCGAACAATTCACCCCTCCACTTT. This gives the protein CASSLQGANNSPLHF. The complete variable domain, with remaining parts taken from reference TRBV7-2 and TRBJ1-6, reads GAGVSQSPSNKVTEKGKDVELRCDPISGHTALYWYRQSLGQGLEFLIYFQGNSAPDKSGLPSDRFSAERTGGSVSTLTIQRTQQEDSAVYLCASSLQGANNSPLHFGNGTRLTVT.

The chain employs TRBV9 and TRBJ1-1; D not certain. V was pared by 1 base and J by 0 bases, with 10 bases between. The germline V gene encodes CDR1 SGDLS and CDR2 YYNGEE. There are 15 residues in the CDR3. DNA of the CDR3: TGTGCCAGCAGCGTATCTCTACAGATGAACACTGAAGCTTTCTTT. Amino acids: CASSVSLQMNTEAFF.

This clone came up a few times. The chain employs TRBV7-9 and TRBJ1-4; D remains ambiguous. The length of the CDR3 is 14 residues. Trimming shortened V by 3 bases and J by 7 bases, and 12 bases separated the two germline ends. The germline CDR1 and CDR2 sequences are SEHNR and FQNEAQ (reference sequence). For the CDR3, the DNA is TGTGCCAGCAGCTTCGAGCTTGGTAGTGAAAAACTGTTTTTT. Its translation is CASSFELGSEKLFF.

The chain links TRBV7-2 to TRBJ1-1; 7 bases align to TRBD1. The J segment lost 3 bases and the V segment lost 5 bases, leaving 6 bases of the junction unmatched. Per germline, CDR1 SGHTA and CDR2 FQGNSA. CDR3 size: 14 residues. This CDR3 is CASSPTTGDTEAFF. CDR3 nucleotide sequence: TGTGCCAGCAGCCCTACCACAGGGGACACTGAAGCTTTCTTT. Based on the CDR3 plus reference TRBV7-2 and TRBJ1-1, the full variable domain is GAGVSQSPSNKVTEKGKDVELRCDPISGHTALYWYRQSLGQGLEFLIYFQGNSAPDKSGLPSDRFSAERTGGSVSTLTIQRTQQEDSAVYLCASSPTTGDTEAFFGQGTRLTVV.

DNA for the CDR3: TGTGCCAGCAGCCAGAGGGGGGCTAGCGGGGGGGAGCAGTACTTC. This sequence encodes CASSQRGASGGEQYF. V usage is TRBV4-2 and J usage is TRBJ2-7; 11 nucleotides align to TRBD2. From germline, CDR1 is LGHNA and CDR2 YNFKEQ. The V gene end was trimmed by 3 bases and the J gene end by 7 bases; junction bases not matched to a gene: 8. This CDR3 has 15 amino acids.

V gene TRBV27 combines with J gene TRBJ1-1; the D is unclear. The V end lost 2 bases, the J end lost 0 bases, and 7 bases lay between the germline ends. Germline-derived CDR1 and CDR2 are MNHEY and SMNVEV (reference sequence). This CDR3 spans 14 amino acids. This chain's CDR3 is CASSLNGVNTEAFF. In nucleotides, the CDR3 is TGTGCCAGCAGTTTAAACGGGGTGAACACTGAAGCTTTCTTT.

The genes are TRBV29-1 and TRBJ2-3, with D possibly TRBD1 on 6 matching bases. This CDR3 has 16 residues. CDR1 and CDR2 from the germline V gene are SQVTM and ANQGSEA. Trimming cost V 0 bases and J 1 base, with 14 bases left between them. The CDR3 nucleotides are TGCAGCGTTGAAGACAGGGGCCGACCACGCACAGATACGCAGTATTTT. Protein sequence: CSVEDRGRPRTDTQYF.

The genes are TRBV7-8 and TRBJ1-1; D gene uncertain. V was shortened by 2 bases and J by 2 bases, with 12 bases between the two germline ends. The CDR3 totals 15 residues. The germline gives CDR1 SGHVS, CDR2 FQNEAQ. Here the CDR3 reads CASSLNRGANTEAFF. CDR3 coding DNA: TGTGCCAGCAGCTTAAACCGAGGAGCCAACACTGAAGCTTTCTTT.

CDR3 nucleotide sequence: TGTGCCATAAACAATCAGGGGGACAATGAGCAGTTCTTC. It codes for CAINNQGDNEQFF. This chain uses TRBV10-3 with TRBJ2-1, with 7 bases matching TRBD1. Per the germline V gene, CDR1 is ENHRY and CDR2 is SYGVKD. Trimming cost V 9 bases and J 5 bases; bases outside gene matches: 7. This CDR3 contains 13 residues.

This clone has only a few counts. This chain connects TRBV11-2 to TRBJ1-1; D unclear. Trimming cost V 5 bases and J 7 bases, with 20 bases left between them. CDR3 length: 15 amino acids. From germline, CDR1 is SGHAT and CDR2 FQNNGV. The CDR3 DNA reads TGTGCCAGCAGCCGAACCGATTGGGTGGAGTATGAAGCTTTCTTT. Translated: CASSRTDWVEYEAFF. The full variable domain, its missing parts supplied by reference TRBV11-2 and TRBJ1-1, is EAGVAQSPRYKIIEKRQSVAFWCNPISGHATLYWYQQILGQGPKLLIQFQNNGVVDDSQLPKDRFSAERLKGVDSTLKIQPAKLEDSAVYLCASSRTDWVEYEAFFGQGTRLTVV.

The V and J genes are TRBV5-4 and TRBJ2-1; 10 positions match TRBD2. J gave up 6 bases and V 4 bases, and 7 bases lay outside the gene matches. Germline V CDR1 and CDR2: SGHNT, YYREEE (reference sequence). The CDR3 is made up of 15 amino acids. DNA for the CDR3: TGTGCCAGCAGCCCCCAGCGGGGGGGCTCCAATGAGCAGTTCTTC. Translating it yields CASSPQRGGSNEQFF.

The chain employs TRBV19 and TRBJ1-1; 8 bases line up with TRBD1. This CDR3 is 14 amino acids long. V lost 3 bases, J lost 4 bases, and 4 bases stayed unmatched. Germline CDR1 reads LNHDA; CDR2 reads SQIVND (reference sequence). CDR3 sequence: CASSIWTGRTEAFF. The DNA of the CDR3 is TGTGCCAGTAGTATCTGGACAGGGCGCACTGAAGCTTTCTTT.

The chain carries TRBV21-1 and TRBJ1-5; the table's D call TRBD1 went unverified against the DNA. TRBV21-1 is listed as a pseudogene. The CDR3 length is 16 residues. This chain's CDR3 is CASSTERDRWMQPQHF. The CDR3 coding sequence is TGTGCCAGCAGCACCGAACGGGACAGGTGGATGCAGCCCCAGCATTTT.

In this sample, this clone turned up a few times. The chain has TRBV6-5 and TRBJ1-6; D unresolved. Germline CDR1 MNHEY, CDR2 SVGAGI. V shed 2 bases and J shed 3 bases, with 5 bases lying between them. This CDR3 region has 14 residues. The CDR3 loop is CASSYASYNSPLHF. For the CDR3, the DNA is TGTGCCAGCAGTTACGCTAGCTATAATTCACCCCTCCACTTT.

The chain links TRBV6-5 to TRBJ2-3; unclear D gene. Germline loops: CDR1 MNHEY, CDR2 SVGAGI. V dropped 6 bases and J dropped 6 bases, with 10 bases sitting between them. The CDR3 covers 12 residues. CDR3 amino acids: CASRTTGDTQYF. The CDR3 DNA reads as TGTGCCAGCAGAACCACCGGGGATACGCAGTATTTT.

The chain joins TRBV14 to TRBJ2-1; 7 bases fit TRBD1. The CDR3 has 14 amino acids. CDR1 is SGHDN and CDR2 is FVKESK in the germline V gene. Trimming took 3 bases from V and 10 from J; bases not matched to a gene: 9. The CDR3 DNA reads TGTGCCAGCAGCCATACAGGGGCGGTGGGCGAGCAGTTCTTC. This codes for CASSHTGAVGEQFF.

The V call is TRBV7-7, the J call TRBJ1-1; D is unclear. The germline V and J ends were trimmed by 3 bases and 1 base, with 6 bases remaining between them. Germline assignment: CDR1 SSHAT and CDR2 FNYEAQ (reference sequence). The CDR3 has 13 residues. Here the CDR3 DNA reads TGTGCCAGCAGCTTCGGGAGGAACACTGAAGCTTTCTTT. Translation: CASSFGRNTEAFF.